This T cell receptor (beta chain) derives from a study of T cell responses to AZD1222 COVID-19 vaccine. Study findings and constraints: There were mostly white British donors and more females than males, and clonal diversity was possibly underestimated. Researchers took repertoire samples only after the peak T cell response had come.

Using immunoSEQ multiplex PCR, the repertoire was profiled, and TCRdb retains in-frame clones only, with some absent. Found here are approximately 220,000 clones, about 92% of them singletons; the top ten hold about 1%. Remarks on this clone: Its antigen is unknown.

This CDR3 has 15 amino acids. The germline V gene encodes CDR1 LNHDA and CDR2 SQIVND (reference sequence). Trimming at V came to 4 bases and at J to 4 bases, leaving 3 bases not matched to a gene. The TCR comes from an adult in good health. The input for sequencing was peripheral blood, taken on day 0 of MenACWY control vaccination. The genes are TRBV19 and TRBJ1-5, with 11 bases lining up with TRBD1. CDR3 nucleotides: TGTGCCAGTAGTAACGGACAGGGGGCAAATCAGCCCCAGCATTTT. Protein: CASSNGQGANQPQHF.